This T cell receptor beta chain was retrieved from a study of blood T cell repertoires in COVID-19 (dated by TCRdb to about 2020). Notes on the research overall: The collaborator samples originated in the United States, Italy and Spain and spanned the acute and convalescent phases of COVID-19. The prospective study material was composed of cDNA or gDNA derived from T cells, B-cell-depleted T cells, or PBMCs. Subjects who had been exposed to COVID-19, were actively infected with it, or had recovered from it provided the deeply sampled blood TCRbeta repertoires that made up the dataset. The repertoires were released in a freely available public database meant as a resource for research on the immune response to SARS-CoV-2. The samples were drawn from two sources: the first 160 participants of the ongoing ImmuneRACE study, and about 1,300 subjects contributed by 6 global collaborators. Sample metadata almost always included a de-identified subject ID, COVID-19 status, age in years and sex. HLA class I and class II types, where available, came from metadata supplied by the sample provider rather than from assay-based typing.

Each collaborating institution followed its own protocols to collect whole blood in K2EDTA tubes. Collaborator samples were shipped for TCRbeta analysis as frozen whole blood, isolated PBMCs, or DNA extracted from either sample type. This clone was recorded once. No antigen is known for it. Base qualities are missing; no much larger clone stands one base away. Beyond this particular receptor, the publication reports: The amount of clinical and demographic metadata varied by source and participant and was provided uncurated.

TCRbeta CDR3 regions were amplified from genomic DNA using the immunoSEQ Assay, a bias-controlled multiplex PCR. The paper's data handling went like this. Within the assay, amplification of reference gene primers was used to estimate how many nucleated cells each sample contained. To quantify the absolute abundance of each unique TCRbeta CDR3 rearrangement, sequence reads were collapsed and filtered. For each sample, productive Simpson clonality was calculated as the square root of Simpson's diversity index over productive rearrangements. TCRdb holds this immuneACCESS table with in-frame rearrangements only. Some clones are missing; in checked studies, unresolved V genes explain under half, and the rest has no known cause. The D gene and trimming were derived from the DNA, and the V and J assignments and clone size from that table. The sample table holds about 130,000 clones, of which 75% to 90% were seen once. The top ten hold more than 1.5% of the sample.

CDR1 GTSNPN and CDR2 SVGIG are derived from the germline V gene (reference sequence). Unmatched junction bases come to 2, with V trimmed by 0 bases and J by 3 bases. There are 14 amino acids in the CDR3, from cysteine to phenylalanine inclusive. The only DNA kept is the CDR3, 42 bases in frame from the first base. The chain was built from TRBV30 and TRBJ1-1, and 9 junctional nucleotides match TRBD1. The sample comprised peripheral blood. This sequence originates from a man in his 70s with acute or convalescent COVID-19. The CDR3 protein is CAWSVTGGDTEAFF. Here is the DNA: TGTGCCTGGAGTGTAACAGGGGGCGACACTGAAGCTTTCTTT. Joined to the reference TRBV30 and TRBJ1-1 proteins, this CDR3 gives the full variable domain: SQTIHQWPATLVQPVGSPLSLECTVEGTSNPNLYWYRQAAGRGLQLLFYSVGIGQISSEVPQNLSASRPQDRQFILSSKKLLLSDSGFYLCAWSVTGGDTEAFFGQGTRLTVV.